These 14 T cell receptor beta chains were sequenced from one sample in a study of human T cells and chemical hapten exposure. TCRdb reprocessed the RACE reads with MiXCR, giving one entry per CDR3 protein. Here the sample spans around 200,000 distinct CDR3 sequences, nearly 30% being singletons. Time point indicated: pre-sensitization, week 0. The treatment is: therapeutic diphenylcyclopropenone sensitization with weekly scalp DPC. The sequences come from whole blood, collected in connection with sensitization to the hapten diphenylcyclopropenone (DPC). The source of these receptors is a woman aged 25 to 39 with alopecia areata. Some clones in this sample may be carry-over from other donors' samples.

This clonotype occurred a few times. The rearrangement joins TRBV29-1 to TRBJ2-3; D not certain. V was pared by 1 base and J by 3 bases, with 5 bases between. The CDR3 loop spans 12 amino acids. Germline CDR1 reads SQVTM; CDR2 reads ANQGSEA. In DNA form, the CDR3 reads TGCAGCGTTGAAGGTGAAACAGATACGCAGTATTTT. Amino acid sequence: CSVEGETDTQYF.

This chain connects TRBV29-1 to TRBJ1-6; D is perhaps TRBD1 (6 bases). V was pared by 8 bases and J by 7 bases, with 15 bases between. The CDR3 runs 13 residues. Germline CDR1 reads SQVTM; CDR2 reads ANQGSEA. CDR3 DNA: TGCAGCATCCGCCGGGACACCAATTCACCCCTCCACTTT. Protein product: CSIRRDTNSPLHF.

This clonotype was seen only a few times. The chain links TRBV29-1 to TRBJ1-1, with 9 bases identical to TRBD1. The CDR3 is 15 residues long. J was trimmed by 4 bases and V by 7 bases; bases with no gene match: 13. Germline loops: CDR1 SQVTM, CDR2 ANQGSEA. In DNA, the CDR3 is TGCAGCGCCGAATCGCCGGGACAGGGTCTCACTGAAGCTTTCTTT. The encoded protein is CSAESPGQGLTEAFF.

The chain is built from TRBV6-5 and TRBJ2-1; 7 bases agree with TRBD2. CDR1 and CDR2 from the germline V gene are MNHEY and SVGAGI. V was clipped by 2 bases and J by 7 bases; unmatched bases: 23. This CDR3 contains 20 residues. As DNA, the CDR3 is TGTGCCAGCAGTTACGGTAGTCGTAATGTAGGGACTACCCGTTGGAATGAGCAGTTCTTC. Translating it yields CASSYGSRNVGTTRWNEQFF.

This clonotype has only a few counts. In DNA, the CDR3 is TGTGCCAGCAGCTTAGCGCCCAGGGGGGGCACTGAAGCTTTCTTT. This translates into CASSLAPRGGTEAFF. The chain links TRBV7-8 to TRBJ1-1, with 7 bases identical to TRBD1. Unmatched junction bases numbered 5, after V lost 0 bases and J lost 4 bases. Germline V CDR1 and CDR2: SGHVS, FQNEAQ. The CDR3 sequence is 15 residues long. The whole variable domain, remainder taken from reference TRBV7-8 and TRBJ1-1, is GAGVSQSPRYKVAKRGQDVALRCDPISGHVSLFWYQQALGQGPEFLTYFQNEAQLDKSGLPSDRFFAERPEGSVSTLKIQRTQQEDSAVYLCASSLAPRGGTEAFFGQGTRLTVV.

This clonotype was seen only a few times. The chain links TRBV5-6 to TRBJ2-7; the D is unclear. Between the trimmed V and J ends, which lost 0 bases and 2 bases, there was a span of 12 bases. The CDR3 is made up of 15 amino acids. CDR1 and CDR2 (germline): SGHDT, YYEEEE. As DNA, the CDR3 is TGTGCCAGCAGCTTGGGGCCCTTGATTGCCTACGAGCAGTACTTC. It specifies CASSLGPLIAYEQYF.

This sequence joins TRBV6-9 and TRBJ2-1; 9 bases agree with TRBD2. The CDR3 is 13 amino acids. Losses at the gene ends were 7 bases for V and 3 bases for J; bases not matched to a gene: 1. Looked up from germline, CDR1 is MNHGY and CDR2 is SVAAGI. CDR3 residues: CASILAGYNEQFF. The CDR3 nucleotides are TGTGCCAGCATACTAGCGGGCTACAATGAGCAGTTCTTC.

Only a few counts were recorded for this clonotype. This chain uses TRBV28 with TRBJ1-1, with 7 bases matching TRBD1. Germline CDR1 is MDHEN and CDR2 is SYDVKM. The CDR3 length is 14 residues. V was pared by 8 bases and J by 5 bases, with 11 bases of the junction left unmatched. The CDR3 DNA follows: TGTGCCAGCGTCACAGGGGCCGCGCATACTGAAGCTTTCTTT. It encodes CASVTGAAHTEAFF.

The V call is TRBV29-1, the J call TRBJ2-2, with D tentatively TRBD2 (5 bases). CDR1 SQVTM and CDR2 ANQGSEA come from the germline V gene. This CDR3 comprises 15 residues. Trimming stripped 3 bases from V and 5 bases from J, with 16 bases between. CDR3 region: CSVDDTGLGTGELFF. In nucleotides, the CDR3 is TGCAGCGTTGATGATACGGGATTAGGGACCGGGGAGCTGTTTTTT.

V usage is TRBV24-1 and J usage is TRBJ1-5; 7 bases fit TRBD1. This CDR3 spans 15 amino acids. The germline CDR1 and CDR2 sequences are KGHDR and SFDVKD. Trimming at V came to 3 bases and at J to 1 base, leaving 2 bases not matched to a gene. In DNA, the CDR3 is TGTGCCACCAGTGATACACAGGGGAGCAATCAGCCCCAGCATTTT. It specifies CATSDTQGSNQPQHF.

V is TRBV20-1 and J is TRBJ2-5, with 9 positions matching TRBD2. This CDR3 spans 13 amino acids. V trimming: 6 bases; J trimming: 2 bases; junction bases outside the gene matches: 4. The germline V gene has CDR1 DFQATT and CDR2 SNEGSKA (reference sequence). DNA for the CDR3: TGCAGTGCGTCGACTAGCGGACAAGAGACCCAGTACTTC. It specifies CSASTSGQETQYF.

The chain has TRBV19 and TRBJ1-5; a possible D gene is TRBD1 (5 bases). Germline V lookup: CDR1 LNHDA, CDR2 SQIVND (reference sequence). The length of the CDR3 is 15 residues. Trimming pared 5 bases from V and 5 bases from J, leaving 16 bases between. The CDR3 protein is CASSRPGTEDQPQHF. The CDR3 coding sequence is TGTGCCAGTAGTCGACCCGGGACGGAAGATCAGCCCCAGCATTTT.

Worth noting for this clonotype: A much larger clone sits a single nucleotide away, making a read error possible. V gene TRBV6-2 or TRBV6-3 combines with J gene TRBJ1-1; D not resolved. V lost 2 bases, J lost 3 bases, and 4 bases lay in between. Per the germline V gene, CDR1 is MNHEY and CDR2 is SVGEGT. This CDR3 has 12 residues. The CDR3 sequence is CASSYPYTEAFF. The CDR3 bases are TGTGCCAGCAGTTACCCGTACACTGAAGCTTTCTTT.

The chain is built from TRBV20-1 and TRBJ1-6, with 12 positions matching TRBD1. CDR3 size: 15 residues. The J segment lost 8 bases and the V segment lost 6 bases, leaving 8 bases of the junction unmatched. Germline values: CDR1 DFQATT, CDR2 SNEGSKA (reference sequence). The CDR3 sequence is CSARGQGAFYSPLHF. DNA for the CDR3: TGCAGTGCCAGGGGACAGGGGGCGTTTTATTCACCCCTCCACTTT.